This T cell receptor beta chain derives from a study of T cell responses to AZD1222 COVID-19 vaccine (dated by TCRdb to the early 2020s). Turning to the overall study: AZD1222 recipients given second doses at about 4 weeks or at about 12 weeks were pooled, since spike-specific TCR depth and breadth were not found to differ between the two schedules. TCR sequencing was performed for about 250 trial participants, of whom some 200 were given two doses of AZD1222 and some 25 were given two doses of MenACWY control vaccine. Trial participants were enrolled by age into subgroups of 18-55, 56-69 and 70-plus years, and roughly 150, 30 and 60 TCR-sequenced participants, respectively, were included in these subgroups. What the authors observed across the whole study: In the small 56-69-year group, the increase in depth fell short of significance, most likely because of low power. After two AZD1222 doses, both the breadth and the depth of spike-specific TCRs were significantly higher than at day 0 and than in MenACWY recipients. Only six AZD1222 recipients were SARS-CoV-2 seropositive at baseline, limiting conclusions about previously exposed vaccinees. Nearly half of unique spike-specific TCRs reportedly recognized epitopes outside regions mutated in the B.1.351 and B.1.1.7 variants. Because no day 14 peak-response samples were available, repertoires were characterized only after the peak T cell response. The whole spike protein was spanned by vaccine-associated CD4 TCRs, and dominant responses were seen in regions 160-218 and 743-854. Most participants were white British and females outnumbered males, and the authors suggested that clonal diversity may have been underestimated.

The CDR3 regions of human TCRbeta chains were analyzed by immunosequencing. The published analysis was carried out like this. Repertoire TCRs were matched against a reference library of SARS-CoV-2-specific TCRs generated with the MIRA antigen-specificity platform. Breadth meant the fraction of unique TCRs that were SARS-CoV-2-associated, whereas depth meant the fraction of total T cells that were SARS-CoV-2-associated. Using the MIRA data, each spike-specific TCR was mapped to the spike region that the TCR reacts to and placed in a CD4 or CD8 class. Log10-transformed breadth and depth values were compared by one-way ANOVA with Sidak's multiple comparisons tests. Drawn from immuneACCESS, this table holds only the in-frame rearrangements with V and J called that TCRdb kept. Clones are partly lost; checked studies trace under half to an unresolved V gene and leave the rest unexplained. That table furnishes V, J and clone size, whereas the DNA furnished D and trimming. The sample contains 150,000 to 200,000 clones, around 94% of them found a single time. Over 1% of the sample is in the top ten clones.

The CDR3 starts with the cysteine, ends with the phenylalanine, and has 14 residues. Solely the CDR3 DNA is kept, with 42 bases framed from the first base. Reading the germline V gene (reference sequence) gives CDR1 LNHDA and CDR2 SQIVND. V gives up 2 bases and J gives up 5 bases, and the segment between their germline ends measures 9 bases. In the case of this clone: Its specific antigen is unknown. No base quality values were provided; no much bigger clone lies one nucleotide off. This sample includes further DNA sequences coding for the same CDR3.

Read against the paper, the sample's time point label means: baseline before first vaccination. Samples from vaccinated people were obtained from the UK trials COV001 and COV002, which included a single-blind randomized controlled phase 2/3 trial of AZD1222 (ChAdOx1 nCoV-19) in healthy adults. For TCRbeta chain sequencing, PBMC samples were collected from trial participants at day 0 and at day 28 after the second dose. Sequenced material: peripheral blood, taken on day 0 of AZD1222 vaccination. The rearranged chain carries TRBV19 and TRBJ1-4; matching of 5 bases hints at TRBD1 as the D gene. The clonotype was recovered from an adult in good health. The DNA reads as follows: TGTGCCAGTAGTATACGCCAGGGAAATGAAAAACTGTTTTTT. Its protein product is CASSIRQGNEKLFF.